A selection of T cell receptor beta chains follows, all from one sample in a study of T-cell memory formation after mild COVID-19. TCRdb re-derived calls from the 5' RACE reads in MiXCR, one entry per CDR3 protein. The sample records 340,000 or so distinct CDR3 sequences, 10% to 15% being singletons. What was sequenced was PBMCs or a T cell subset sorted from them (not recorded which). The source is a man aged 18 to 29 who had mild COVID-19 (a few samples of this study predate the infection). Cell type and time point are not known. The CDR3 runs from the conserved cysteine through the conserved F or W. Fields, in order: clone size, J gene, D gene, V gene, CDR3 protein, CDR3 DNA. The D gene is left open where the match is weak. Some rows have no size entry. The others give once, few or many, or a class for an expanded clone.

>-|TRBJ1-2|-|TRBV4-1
CASSQIKGGGYTF
TGCGCCAGCAGCCAGATCAAGGGGGGAGGCTACACCTTC
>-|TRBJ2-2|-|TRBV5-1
CASSAPRGNTGELFF
TGCGCCAGCAGCGCTCCTCGCGGAAACACCGGGGAGCTGTTTTTT
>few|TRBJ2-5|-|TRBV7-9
CASSTPRGFQETQYF
TGTGCCAGCAGCACCCCTAGAGGGTTTCAAGAGACCCAGTACTTC
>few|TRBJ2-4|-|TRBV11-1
CASSLVGGRGARDIQYF
TGTGCCAGCAGCTTAGTAGGGGGTCGAGGGGCGAGAGACATTCAGTACTTC
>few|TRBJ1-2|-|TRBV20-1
CSAGPGYGKGYTF
TGCAGTGCTGGACCCGGCTACGGGAAAGGCTACACCTTC
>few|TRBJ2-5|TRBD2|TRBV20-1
CSATGTSKETQYF
TGCAGTGCTACCGGGACTAGCAAAGAGACCCAGTACTTC
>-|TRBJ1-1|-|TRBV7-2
CASSFWSSEAFF
TGTGCCAGCAGCTTTTGGTCCTCTGAAGCTTTCTTT
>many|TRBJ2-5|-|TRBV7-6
CASSRGGSQETQYF
TGTGCCAGCAGCCGAGGGGGATCCCAAGAGACCCAGTACTTC
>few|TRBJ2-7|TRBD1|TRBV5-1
CASSFQQGSEQYF
TGCGCCAGCAGCTTCCAACAGGGGAGCGAGCAGTACTTC
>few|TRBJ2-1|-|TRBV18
CASSPSKTHGEQFF
TGTGCCAGCTCACCCTCGAAAACGCACGGTGAGCAGTTCTTC
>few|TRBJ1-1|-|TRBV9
CASSVGRGGTEAFF
TGTGCCAGCAGCGTAGGGAGGGGTGGTACTGAAGCTTTCTTT
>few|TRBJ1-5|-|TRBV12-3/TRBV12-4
CASSSKQLNQPQHF
TGTGCCAGCAGTTCAAAACAGCTCAATCAGCCCCAGCATTTT
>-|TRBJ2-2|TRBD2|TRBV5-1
CASSLGRGANTGELFF
TGCGCCAGCAGCCTCGGCCGGGGGGCGAACACCGGGGAGCTGTTTTTT
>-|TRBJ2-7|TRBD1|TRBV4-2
CASSQGGQGGPYEQYF
TGTGCCAGCAGCCAGGGGGGACAGGGAGGCCCCTACGAGCAGTACTTC
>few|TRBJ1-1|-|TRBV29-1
CSAGVNTEAFF
TGCAGCGCAGGGGTGAACACTGAAGCTTTCTTT
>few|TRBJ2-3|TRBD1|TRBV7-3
CASSSTGVADTQYF
TGTGCCAGCAGCTCGACAGGGGTCGCAGATACGCAGTATTTT
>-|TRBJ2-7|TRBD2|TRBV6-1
CASSGGTSEYYEQYF
TGTGCCAGCAGTGGGGGGACTAGTGAATACTACGAGCAGTACTTC
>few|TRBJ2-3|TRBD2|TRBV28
CASSTPTSGGYTQYF
TGTGCCAGCAGTACTCCGACTAGCGGGGGATATACGCAGTATTTT
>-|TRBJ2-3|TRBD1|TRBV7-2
CASTLIQGATDTQYF
TGTGCCAGCACCCTGATACAGGGGGCCACAGATACGCAGTATTTT
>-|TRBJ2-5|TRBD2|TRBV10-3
CAISGQAGSQETQYF
TGTGCCATCAGTGGTCAAGCGGGGAGCCAAGAGACCCAGTACTTC
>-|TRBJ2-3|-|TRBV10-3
CAMGGQAGRRTDTQYF
TGTGCCATGGGGGGCCAAGCGGGGCGACGCACAGATACGCAGTATTTT
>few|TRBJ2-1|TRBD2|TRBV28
CASSSRASGGAFEQFF
TGTGCCAGCAGTTCCCGTGCTAGCGGGGGGGCGTTTGAGCAGTTCTTC
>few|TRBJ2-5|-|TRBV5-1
CASSLSDSVGQETQYF
TGCGCCAGCAGCTTGAGCGACAGTGTTGGGCAAGAGACCCAGTACTTC
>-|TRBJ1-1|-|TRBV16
CASSPSDMNTEAFF
TGTGCCAGCAGCCCTTCCGACATGAACACTGAAGCTTTCTTT
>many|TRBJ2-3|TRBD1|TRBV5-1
CASTPTGFTDTQYF
TGCGCCAGCACCCCGACAGGGTTCACAGATACGCAGTATTTT
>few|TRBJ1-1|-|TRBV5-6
CASSLYRVGAFF
TGTGCCAGCAGCTTGTACAGGGTTGGAGCTTTCTTT
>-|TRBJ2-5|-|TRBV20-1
CSARETARHETQYF
TGCAGTGCTAGGGAGACGGCCAGGCACGAGACCCAGTACTTC